Following are 18 T cell receptor beta chains from one sample sequenced in a study of tumor-infiltrating lymphocytes in primary liver carcinoma. A primer matching the constant region was used to make TCR beta cDNA from 450 to 500 ng of total RNA. Libraries of TCR beta came from three nested multiplex PCR rounds with slightly modified ARM-PCR. Use of TRBV1-TRBV30 forward primers with a C-beta reverse primer characterized the first two PCR rounds, which lasted nine to eleven cycles each. One entry per CDR3 protein, called by TCRdb with MiXCR from the multiplex PCR reads. The data show 300,000 to 400,000 distinct CDR3 sequences, about two thirds seen once. RNA was extracted from whole blood without cell sorting, alongside germline DNA. Sequencing input: peripheral blood. Receptor source: a man aged 40-49 years with primary liver carcinoma and hepatitis B virus infection.

This chain joins TRBV6-1 and TRBJ2-7; TRBD2 matches 8 bases. The V segment lost 8 bases and the J segment 2 bases; nucleotides outside the gene matches: 8. The CDR3 is 14 residues long. Germline V CDR1 and CDR2: MNHNS, SASEGT. The CDR3 region has the DNA TGTGCCAGCCCTCGGGAGGGGCTCCCCTACGAGCAGTACTTC. It encodes CASPREGLPYEQYF.

Remarks on this clonotype: A much larger clone sits a single nucleotide away, making a read error possible. This is likely a read error, given that the CDR3 carries no conserved phenylalanine or tryptophan at its end. This chain connects TRBV5-6 to TRBJ2-2; a possible D gene is TRBD1 (7 bases). Germline V gives CDR1 SGHDT, CDR2 YYEEEE. The CDR3 spans 16 residues. With 4 bases removed from V and 5 bases from J, the gap between germline ends came to 18 bases. CDR3 nucleotide sequence: TGTGCCAGCAGCGAGGAGGGGACAGTGGGGACCGGGGAGCTGTTTTTG. Its protein is CASSEEGTVGTGELFL.

A remark on this clonotype: A read error is possible here, since a much larger clone lies one base away. The CDR3 does not end in the conserved phenylalanine or tryptophan, so this is likely a read error. This chain joins TRBV4-3 and TRBJ2-3; 9 positions agree with TRBD2. The CDR3 covers 19 residues. The ends lost 3 bases at V and 3 bases at J; junction bases unmatched: 16. Germline V CDR1 and CDR2: LGHNA, YSLEER. The CDR3 DNA reads as TGCGCCAGCAGCCACCTCTTGGGAATGACTAGCGGTGATACAGATACGCAGTATTTA. It is translated as CASSHLLGMTSGDTDTQYL.

V gene TRBV11-2 combines with J gene TRBJ2-1, with 14 bases lining up with TRBD2. Germline V gives CDR1 SGHAT, CDR2 FQNNGV. The CDR3 covers 15 residues. Germline trimming cut 3 bases from V and 8 bases from J; bases unmatched to any gene: 3. CDR3 protein: CASSLTSGRGHEQFF. The CDR3 nucleotides are TGTGCCAGCAGCTTGACTAGCGGGAGGGGTCATGAGCAGTTCTTC.

V usage is TRBV7-6 and J usage is TRBJ2-3, with 10 positions matching TRBD2. This CDR3 has 18 amino acids. V was pared by 3 bases and J by 1 base, with 10 bases of the junction left unmatched. From germline, CDR1 is SGHVS and CDR2 FNYEAQ. The DNA of the CDR3 is TGTGCCAGCAGCTTTGACAACATAGCGGGAGGAGGCACAGATACGCAGTATTTT. This codes for CASSFDNIAGGGTDTQYF.

Many counts were recorded for this clonotype. The V gene is TRBV6-1, the J gene TRBJ2-5; D possibly corresponds to TRBD2 (6 bases). From germline, CDR1 is MNHNS and CDR2 SASEGT. The V end lost 8 bases, the J end lost 5 bases, and 15 bases lay between the germline ends. The CDR3 has 13 amino acids. CDR3 in DNA: TGTGCCAGCTTAGAGGGAGGATCGGAGACCCAGTACTTC. It translates to CASLEGGSETQYF.

This chain uses TRBV20-1 with TRBJ2-7; D is unresolved. Trimming cost V 1 base and J 2 bases, with 12 bases left between them. This CDR3 is 14 amino acids long. Germline values: CDR1 DFQATT, CDR2 SNEGSKA (reference sequence). The CDR3 region has the DNA TGCAGTGCTAGAGCCCGGCCTCACACCTACGAGCAGTACTTC. This encodes CSARARPHTYEQYF.

The sample holds a few counts of this clonotype. J is TRBJ2-2 and V is TRBV6-5; D gene uncertain. Germline values: CDR1 MNHEY, CDR2 SVGAGI. This CDR3 has 15 residues. V shed 0 bases and J shed 6 bases, with 11 bases lying between them. The CDR3 protein is CASSYSSMTAGELFF. DNA for the CDR3: TGTGCCAGCAGTTACTCGTCGATGACGGCCGGGGAGCTGTTTTTT.

The chain carries TRBV29-1 and TRBJ2-1; 13 positions agree with TRBD2. The CDR3 loop spans 17 amino acids. Germline assignment: CDR1 SQVTM and CDR2 ANQGSEA. J lost 2 bases, V lost 6 bases, and 10 bases had no gene match. In DNA, the CDR3 is TGCAGCGTCAAACTAGCGGGAGGGTACAAGGCCTACAATGAGCAGTTCTTC. Amino acid sequence: CSVKLAGGYKAYNEQFF.

The chain joins TRBV5-6 to TRBJ2-3; 12 bases match TRBD2. J lost 3 bases, V lost 2 bases, and 7 bases had no gene match. Germline CDR1 and CDR2: SGHDT and YYEEEE. This CDR3 spans 17 amino acids. In DNA, the CDR3 is TGTGCCAGCAGCTTACCGGAACTAGCGGGGGGTACAGATACGCAGTATTTT. Protein sequence: CASSLPELAGGTDTQYF.

Notes on this clonotype: Compared with germline, one end of the junction differs, possibly owing to a read error. V usage is TRBV11-1 and J usage is TRBJ2-5, with TRBD2 matching over 12 bases. The CDR3 loop spans 15 amino acids. In germline, CDR1 is SGHAT, CDR2 FQDESV (reference sequence). The CDR3 DNA is TGTGCCAGCAGCATTGAGACTAGCGGGAGAGAGACACAGTACTTC. This translates into CASSIETSGRETQYF.

This clonotype has only a few counts. The chain combines TRBV5-1 with TRBJ2-3, with 11 bases that match TRBD2. Looked up from germline, CDR1 is SGHRS and CDR2 is YFSETQ. V was clipped by 6 bases and J by 4 bases; unmatched bases: 4. The CDR3 runs to 14 residues. In DNA form, the CDR3 reads TGCGCCAGCACCACTAGCGGGAGTGCAGATACGCAGTATTTT. Protein product: CASTTSGSADTQYF. Filled out from reference TRBV5-1 and TRBJ2-3, the complete variable domain reads KAGVTQTPRYLIKTRGQQVTLSCSPISGHRSVSWYQQTPGQGLQFLFEYFSETQRNKGNFPGRFSGRQFSNSRSEMNVSTLELGDSALYLCASTTSGSADTQYFGPGTRLTVL.

The chain recombines TRBV5-8 with TRBJ2-1; either TRBD1 or TRBD2 may fit D (6 bases each). Germline V gene data show CDR1 as SGHTS and CDR2 as YDEGEE. V was trimmed by 0 bases and J by 4 bases, leaving 11 bases between them. The CDR3 is 15 residues long. The chain's CDR3 is CASSLEGGNYNEQFF. CDR3 in DNA: TGTGCCAGCAGCTTGGAGGGGGGAAATTACAATGAGCAGTTCTTC.

This chain uses TRBV4-3 with TRBJ2-1; TRBD1 agrees at 8 bases. The ends lost 1 base at V and 5 bases at J; junction bases unmatched: 7. The germline V gene encodes CDR1 LGHNA and CDR2 YSLEER. The length of the CDR3 is 16 residues. The DNA for the CDR3 is TGCGCCAGCAGCCAAGTCACAGGGGGTCTTAACAATGAGCAGTTCTTC. This sequence encodes CASSQVTGGLNNEQFF.

This clonotype was seen repeatedly, ten times or more. The genes are TRBV29-1 and TRBJ2-7; 7 bases match TRBD1. The germline gives CDR1 SQVTM, CDR2 ANQGSEA. The J segment lost 2 bases and the V segment lost 1 base, leaving 2 bases of the junction unmatched. This CDR3 comprises 13 residues. CDR3 sequence: CSVEGQGTYEQYF. The CDR3 bases are TGCAGCGTTGAAGGACAGGGTACCTACGAGCAGTACTTC.

Comments on this clonotype: This likely comes from a read error, as the CDR3 has no conserved phenylalanine or tryptophan at its end. This chain links TRBV11-1 with TRBJ2-1; D not resolved. V gave up 5 bases and J gave up 5 bases, with 16 bases separating them. Germline-derived CDR1 and CDR2 are SGHAT and FQDESV (reference sequence). This CDR3 has 15 residues. Here the CDR3 DNA reads TGTGCCAGCAGCGCCGCAGGCATGGGTAACAATGAGCAGTTCTTA. Translating gives CASSAAGMGNNEQFL.

In the case of this clonotype: A much larger clonotype is one base distant, so this may be a read error. The chain employs TRBV10-3 and TRBJ2-7; D is unclear. Germline lookup yields CDR1 ENHRY and CDR2 SYGVKD. This CDR3 comprises 13 residues. Trimming cost V 5 bases and J 2 bases, with 10 bases left between them. CDR3 protein: CAISQAGPYEQYF. The CDR3 nucleotides read TGTGCCATCAGTCAGGCAGGACCCTACGAGCAGTACTTC.

Details on this clonotype: A junction end diverges from the germline sequence, so it may reflect a read error. The chain employs TRBV12-3 or TRBV12-4 and TRBJ2-1; perhaps TRBD2 as D (6 bases). The CDR3 consists of 12 residues. In DNA form, the CDR3 reads TGTGTCAGCGGTTTGGACGGAGGGGTGACGTTCTTC. This encodes CVSGLDGGVTFF.